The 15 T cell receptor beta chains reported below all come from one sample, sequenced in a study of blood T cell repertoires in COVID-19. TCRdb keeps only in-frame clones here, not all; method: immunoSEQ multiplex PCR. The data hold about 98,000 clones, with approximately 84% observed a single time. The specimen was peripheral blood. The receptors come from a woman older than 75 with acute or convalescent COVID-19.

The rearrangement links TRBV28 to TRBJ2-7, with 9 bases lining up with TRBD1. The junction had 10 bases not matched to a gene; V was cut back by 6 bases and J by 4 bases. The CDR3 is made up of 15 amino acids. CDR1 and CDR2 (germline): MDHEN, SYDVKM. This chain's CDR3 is CASRPTGGGRYEQYF. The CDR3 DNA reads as TGTGCCAGCAGGCCGACAGGGGGGGGAAGGTACGAGCAGTACTTC.

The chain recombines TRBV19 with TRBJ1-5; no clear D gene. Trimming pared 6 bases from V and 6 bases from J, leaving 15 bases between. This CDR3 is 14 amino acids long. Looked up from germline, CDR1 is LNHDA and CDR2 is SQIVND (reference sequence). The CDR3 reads CASRPLGESQPQHF. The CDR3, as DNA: TGTGCCAGTAGGCCCCTTGGAGAAAGTCAGCCCCAGCATTTT.

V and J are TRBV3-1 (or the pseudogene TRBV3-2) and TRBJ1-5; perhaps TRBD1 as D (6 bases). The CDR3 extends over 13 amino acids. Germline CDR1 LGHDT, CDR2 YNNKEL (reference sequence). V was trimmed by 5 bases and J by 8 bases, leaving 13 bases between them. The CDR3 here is CASSVLQGKPQHF. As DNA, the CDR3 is TGTGCCAGCAGCGTATTACAGGGTAAGCCCCAGCATTTT.

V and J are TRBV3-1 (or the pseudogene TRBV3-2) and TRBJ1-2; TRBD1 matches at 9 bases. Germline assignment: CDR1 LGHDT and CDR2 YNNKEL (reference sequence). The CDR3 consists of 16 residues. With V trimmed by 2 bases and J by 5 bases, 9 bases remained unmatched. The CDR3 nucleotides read TGTGCCAGCAGCCAACGGGGGGGACAGGGCCCTTATGGCTACACCTTC. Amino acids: CASSQRGGQGPYGYTF.

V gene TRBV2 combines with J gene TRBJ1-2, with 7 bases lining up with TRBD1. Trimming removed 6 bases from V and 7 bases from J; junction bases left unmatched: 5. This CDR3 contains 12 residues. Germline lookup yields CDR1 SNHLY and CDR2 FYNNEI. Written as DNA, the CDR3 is TGTGCCAGCAGCCAGGGGGTGGGTGGCTACACCTTC. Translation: CASSQGVGGYTF.

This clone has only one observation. The CDR3, as DNA: TGTGCCAGCAGCTTGGACCCCGGGAACACTGAAGCTTTCTTT. This codes for CASSLDPGNTEAFF. The genes are TRBV5-4 and TRBJ1-1; D unresolved. The germline CDR1 and CDR2 sequences are SGHNT and YYREEE (reference sequence). V was trimmed by 0 bases and J by 1 base, leaving 7 bases between them. The CDR3 covers 14 residues.

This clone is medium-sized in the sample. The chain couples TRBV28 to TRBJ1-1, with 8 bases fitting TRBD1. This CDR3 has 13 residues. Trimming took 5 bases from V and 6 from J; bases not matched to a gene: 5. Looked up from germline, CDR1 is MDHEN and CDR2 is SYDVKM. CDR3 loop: CASSQTGVSEAFF. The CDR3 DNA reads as TGTGCCAGCAGTCAGACAGGGGTTTCTGAAGCTTTCTTT. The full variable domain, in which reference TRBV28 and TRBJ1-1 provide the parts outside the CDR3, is DVKVTQSSRYLVKRTGEKVFLECVQDMDHENMFWYRQDPGLGLRLIYFSYDVKMKEKGDIPEGYSVSREKKERFSLILESASTNQTSMYLCASSQTGVSEAFFGQGTRLTVV.

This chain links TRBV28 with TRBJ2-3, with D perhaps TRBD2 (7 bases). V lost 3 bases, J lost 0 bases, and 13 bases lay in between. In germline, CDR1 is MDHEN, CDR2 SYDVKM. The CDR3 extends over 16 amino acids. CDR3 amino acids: CASSFGGGASTDTQYF. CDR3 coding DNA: TGTGCCAGCAGTTTTGGTGGGGGGGCTAGCACAGATACGCAGTATTTT.

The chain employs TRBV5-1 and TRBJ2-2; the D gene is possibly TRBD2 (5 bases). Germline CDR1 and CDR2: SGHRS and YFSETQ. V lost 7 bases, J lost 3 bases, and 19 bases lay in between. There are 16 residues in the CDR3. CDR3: CASSSTPNGDTGELFF. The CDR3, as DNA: TGCGCCAGCTCCTCGACACCAAACGGGGACACCGGGGAGCTGTTTTTT.

The CDR3 is CASSLGLAGDEQFF. The CDR3 DNA sequence: TGTGCCAGCAGCTTAGGACTAGCGGGGGATGAGCAGTTCTTC. V is TRBV5-4 and J is TRBJ2-1; 13 nucleotides align to TRBD2. Germline V gene lookup returns CDR1 SGHNT and CDR2 YYREEE (reference sequence). The ends lost 2 bases at V and 8 bases at J; junction bases unmatched: 1. This CDR3 has 14 residues.

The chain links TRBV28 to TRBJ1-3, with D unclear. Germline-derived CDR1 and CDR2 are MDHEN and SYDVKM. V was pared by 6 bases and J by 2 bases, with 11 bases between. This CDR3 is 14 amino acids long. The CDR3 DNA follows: TGTGCCAGCAGCCAGAGACTTCCTGGAAACACCATATATTTT. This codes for CASSQRLPGNTIYF.

CDR3 coding DNA: TGCGCCAGCAGTGAGTCTGGGCCATCTGGAAACACCATATATTTT. Amino acid sequence: CASSESGPSGNTIYF. The rearrangement links TRBV10-2 to TRBJ1-3, with no clear D. The V and J ends lost 0 bases and 1 base respectively, with 7 bases between them. CDR3 size: 15 residues. Germline-derived CDR1 and CDR2 are WSHSY and SAAADI.

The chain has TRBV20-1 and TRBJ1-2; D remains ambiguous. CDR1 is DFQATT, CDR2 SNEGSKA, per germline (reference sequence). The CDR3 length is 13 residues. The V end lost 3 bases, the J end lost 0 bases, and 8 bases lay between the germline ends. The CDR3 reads CSASEGANYGYTF. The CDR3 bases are TGCAGTGCTAGTGAGGGCGCTAACTATGGCTACACCTTC.

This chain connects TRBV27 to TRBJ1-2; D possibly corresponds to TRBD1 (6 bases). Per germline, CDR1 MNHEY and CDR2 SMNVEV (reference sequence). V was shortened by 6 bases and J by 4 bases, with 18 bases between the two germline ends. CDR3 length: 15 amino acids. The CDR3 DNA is TGTGCCAGCAGCCAACGCCCGACAGGCATCTATGGCTACACCTTC. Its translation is CASSQRPTGIYGYTF.

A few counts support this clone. The CDR3 nucleotides are TGTGCCAGCAGCGCCCGGACAGGGGGGGACACTGAAGCTTTCTTT. It encodes CASSARTGGDTEAFF. The rearrangement joins TRBV7-9 to TRBJ1-1, with TRBD1 matching 10 bases. This CDR3 contains 15 residues. J was trimmed by 3 bases and V by 5 bases; bases with no gene match: 6. Germline values: CDR1 SEHNR, CDR2 FQNEAQ (reference sequence).